This TCR beta chain appears in the sequencing data of a study of radiotherapy plus CTLA-4 blockade in lung cancer. Study as a whole: Patients showed objective responses in 18% of cases and disease control in 25% to 40%.

Findings and caveats of the study: Radiotherapy with ipilimumab was followed by blood expansion of tumor-derived clones. It was early blood T cell clone dynamics, with interferon-beta, that reportedly best predicted response.

The assay was immunoSEQ multiplex PCR, and TCRdb's table has in-frame clones only and misses some. The table includes over 85,000 clones, around 84% detected once. This clone showed up just once. Its cognate antigen is unknown. The sequences come from peripheral blood, collected from a patient treated with radiotherapy plus ipilimumab. The receptor's source is a human donor with non-small cell lung cancer that progressed on radiotherapy plus ipilimumab.

CDR3 in DNA: TGTGCCAGCAGTCGTGACAGGGATTTAGATGGCTACACCTTC. This sequence encodes CASSRDRDLDGYTF. The rearrangement links TRBV6-6 to TRBJ1-2; 7 positions match TRBD1. Germline V gives CDR1 MNHNY, CDR2 SVGAGI (reference sequence). This CDR3 is 14 amino acids long. V shed 5 bases and J 6 bases; nucleotides not matched to a gene: 9.